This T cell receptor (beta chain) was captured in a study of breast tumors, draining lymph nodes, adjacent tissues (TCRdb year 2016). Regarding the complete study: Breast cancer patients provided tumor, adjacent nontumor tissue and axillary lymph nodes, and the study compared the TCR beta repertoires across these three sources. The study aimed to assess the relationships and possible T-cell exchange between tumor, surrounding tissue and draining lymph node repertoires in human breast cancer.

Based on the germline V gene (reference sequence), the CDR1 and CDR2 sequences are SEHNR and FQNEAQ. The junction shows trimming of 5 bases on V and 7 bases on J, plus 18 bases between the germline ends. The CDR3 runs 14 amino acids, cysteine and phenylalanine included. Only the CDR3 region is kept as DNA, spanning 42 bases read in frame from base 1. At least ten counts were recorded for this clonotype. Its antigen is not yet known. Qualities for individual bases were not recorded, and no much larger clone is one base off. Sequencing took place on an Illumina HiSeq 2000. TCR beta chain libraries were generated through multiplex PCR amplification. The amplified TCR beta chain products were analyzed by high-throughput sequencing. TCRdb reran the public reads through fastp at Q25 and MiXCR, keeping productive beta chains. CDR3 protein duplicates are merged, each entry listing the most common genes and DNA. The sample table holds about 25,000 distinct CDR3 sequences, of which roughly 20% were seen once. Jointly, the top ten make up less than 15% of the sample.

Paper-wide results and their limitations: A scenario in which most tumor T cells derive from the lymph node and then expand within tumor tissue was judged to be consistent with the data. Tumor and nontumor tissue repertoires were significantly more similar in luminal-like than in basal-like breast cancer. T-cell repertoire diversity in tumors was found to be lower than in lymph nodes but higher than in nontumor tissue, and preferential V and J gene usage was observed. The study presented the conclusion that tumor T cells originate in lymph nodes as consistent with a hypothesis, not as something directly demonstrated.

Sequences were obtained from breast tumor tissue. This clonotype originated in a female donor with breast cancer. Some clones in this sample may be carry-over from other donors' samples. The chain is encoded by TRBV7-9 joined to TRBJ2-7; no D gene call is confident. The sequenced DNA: TGTGCCAGCAGCCCCCCGGCTACGTCAAAGGAGCAGTACTTC. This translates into CASSPPATSKEQYF.